These 20 T cell receptor beta chains came from one sample sequenced in a study of tumor-infiltrating lymphocytes in glioblastoma multiforme. TCR beta libraries were built from RNA through three nested multiplex PCR rounds using modified ARM-PCR. TCRdb ran MiXCR on the multiplex PCR reads and lists one entry per CDR3 protein. Counted here are fewer than 25,000 distinct CDR3 sequences, about 70% occurring once; the ten biggest clones make up approximately 18%. The sequenced material came from peripheral blood. These receptors all stem from a male donor with glioblastoma.

This clonotype was recorded at least ten times. This chain joins TRBV20-1 and TRBJ1-3, with a possible D match to TRBD1 (6 bases). V gave up 3 bases and J gave up 4 bases, with 13 bases separating them. This CDR3 is built from 14 residues. CDR1 DFQATT and CDR2 SNEGSKA come from the germline V gene (reference sequence). The CDR3 bases are TGCAGTGCTAGTTCGGGACATAGGGGAAACACCATATATTTT. Its translation: CSASSGHRGNTIYF.

At least ten counts were recorded for this clonotype. The chain recombines TRBV20-1 with TRBJ2-7, with D possibly matching TRBD2 (6 bases). Germline loops: CDR1 DFQATT, CDR2 SNEGSKA (reference sequence). V lost 3 bases to trimming and J lost 0 bases, with 9 bases between them. The CDR3 has 13 amino acids. CDR3 in amino acids: CSARRGASYEQYF. The CDR3 bases are TGCAGTGCTAGGCGCGGGGCCTCCTACGAGCAGTACTTC.

The sample holds many counts of this clonotype. The CDR3 loop reads CSVEDPRAGKNIQYF. The CDR3, as DNA: TGCAGCGTTGAAGACCCAAGAGCAGGCAAAAACATTCAGTACTTC. The chain carries TRBV29-1 and TRBJ2-4, with D unclear. The CDR3 is 15 residues long. Trimming stripped 0 bases from V and 3 bases from J, with 12 bases between. CDR1 is SQVTM and CDR2 is ANQGSEA in the germline V gene.

To note about this clonotype: The conserved closing phenylalanine or tryptophan is absent in this CDR3, likely reflecting a read error. The chain couples TRBV11-2 to TRBJ2-1; D remains ambiguous. Germline loops: CDR1 SGHAT, CDR2 FQNNGV. This CDR3 spans 13 amino acids. This CDR3 is CASSLSIYNEQFL. Here the CDR3 DNA reads TGTGCTAGCAGCTTGTCTATCTACAATGAGCAGTTCCTC.

J is TRBJ2-3 and V is TRBV11-2; TRBD2 matches 7 bases. Germline assignment: CDR1 SGHAT and CDR2 FQNNGV. CDR3 length equals 17 residues. V lost 4 bases, J lost 1 base, and 11 bases stayed unmatched. The CDR3 spells CASSSLGRGSRTDTQYF. The CDR3 nucleotides read TGTGCCAGCAGCTCCTTAGGGAGGGGATCACGCACAGATACGCAGTATTTT. Together with reference TRBV11-2 and TRBJ2-3, the CDR3 gives the full variable domain: EAGVAQSPRYKIIEKRQSVAFWCNPISGHATLYWYQQILGQGPKLLIQFQNNGVVDDSQLPKDRFSAERLKGVDSTLKIQPAKLEDSAVYLCASSSLGRGSRTDTQYFGPGTRLTVL.

To note about this clonotype: A much larger clone lies a single base off, so this may be a read error. The chain links TRBV11-2 to TRBJ2-1; maybe TRBD2 (5 bases). Germline loops: CDR1 SGHAT, CDR2 FQNNGV. Trimming removed 2 bases at V and 3 bases at J, with 14 bases between. The length of the CDR3 is 16 residues. The CDR3 is CASSLMTGSYYNEQFF. For the CDR3, the DNA is TGTGCCAGCAGCTTAATGACTGGGAGCTACTACAATGAGCAGTTCTTC.

This clonotype has ten or more counts. At one end the junction does not follow the germline gene, possibly because of a read error. The V gene is TRBV6-6, the J gene TRBJ2-4, with 9 bases fitting TRBD1. Germline values: CDR1 MNHNY, CDR2 SVGAGI (reference sequence). The CDR3 is made up of 13 amino acids. The CDR3, as DNA: TGTGCCAGCGGGAATTCGGGACAGGGAAGTTTGCACTTC. Translated, it gives CASGNSGQGSLHF.

This clonotype was seen just once. Its ends do not fully match the called genes, so a read error is possible. V and J are TRBV29-1 and TRBJ2-1; tentative D call: TRBD1 (5 bases). CDR1 and CDR2 from the germline V gene are SQVTM and ANQGSEA. The CDR3 covers 12 residues. In DNA, the CDR3 is TGCAGCTTTGATACAGGTTCAGGAGAGCAGTTCTTC. Amino acids: CSFDTGSGEQFF.

Worth noting for this clonotype: A much larger clone differs by one base, so this may be a read error. V gene TRBV28 combines with J gene TRBJ1-1; the D is unclear. V lost 10 bases and J 1 base, leaving 19 bases between the germline ends. Per the germline V gene, CDR1 is MDHEN and CDR2 is SYDVKM. The CDR3 extends over 15 amino acids. In DNA, the CDR3 is TGTGCCACCAGCATCCCGTCAGCGCAGAACACTGAAGCTTTCTTT. Its protein is CATSIPSAQNTEAFF.

This chain uses TRBV6-6 with TRBJ2-5; D possibly corresponds to TRBD1 (6 bases). The CDR3 contains 12 residues. CDR1 MNHNY and CDR2 SVGAGI come from the germline V gene (reference sequence). The V gene lost 8 bases and the J gene lost 0 bases, with 7 bases spanning the gap. In DNA form, the CDR3 reads TGTGCCAGCGACAGGAACCAAGAGACCCAGTACTTC. Its translation is CASDRNQETQYF.

This rearrangement joins TRBV6-1 to TRBJ1-2; D gene unclear. V lost 6 bases to trimming and J lost 8 bases, with 19 bases between them. This CDR3 is 14 amino acids long. Germline V gene data show CDR1 as MNHNS and CDR2 as SASEGT. The CDR3 DNA reads TGTGCCAGCAGCGTCTATGTACAGCCGGGAGGCTACACCTTC. Translated, it gives CASSVYVQPGGYTF.

As for this clonotype: An end of the junction does not agree with germline; a read error may underlie this. The DNA of the CDR3 is TGTACCAGCAGACTAGGACCAGGGCAATACTATGGCTACACCTTC. Its translation is CTSRLGPGQYYGYTF. V and J are TRBV11-2 and TRBJ1-2; tentatively, D is TRBD1 (5 bases). Germline V CDR1 and CDR2: SGHAT, FQNNGV. The CDR3 is 15 amino acids.

This clonotype was detected ten times or more. This chain links TRBV30 with TRBJ2-2; D is ambiguous. Per the germline V gene, CDR1 is GTSNPN and CDR2 is SVGIG (reference sequence). V dropped 4 bases and J dropped 1 base, with 7 bases sitting between them. The CDR3 is 13 residues long. The chain's CDR3 is CAWTNRNTGELFF. The CDR3, as DNA: TGTGCCTGGACTAACAGGAACACCGGGGAGCTGTTTTTT.

This chain connects TRBV4-1 to TRBJ2-3; D is ambiguous. In germline, CDR1 is MGHRA, CDR2 YSYEKL. The CDR3 extends over 16 amino acids. Trimming shortened V by 3 bases and J by 2 bases, and 15 bases separated the two germline ends. CDR3 in amino acids: CASSQPGVRHTDTQYF. CDR3 nucleotides: TGCGCCAGCAGCCAGCCAGGAGTGCGGCACACAGATACGCAGTATTTT.

The genes are TRBV20-1 and TRBJ1-1, with TRBD1 as a possible D gene (5 bases). From germline, CDR1 is DFQATT and CDR2 SNEGSKA (reference sequence). The CDR3 contains 15 residues. V lost 1 base to trimming and J lost 3 bases, with 15 bases between them. CDR3 DNA: TGCAGTGCTAGAGCAGGGCCGGGAGGTGACACTGAAGCTTTCTTT. It translates to CSARAGPGGDTEAFF.

Notes on this clonotype: Lacking the conserved final phenylalanine or tryptophan, this CDR3 likely reflects a read error. It is unclear where the CDR3 begins or ends on the DNA, so no DNA is shown, and the CDR3 is as TCRdb lists it. V and J are TRBV11-1 and TRBJ2-1; the table calls TRBD2, which could not be checked here. The CDR3 totals 17 residues, both ends included. CDR1 is SGHAT, CDR2 FQDESV, per germline (reference sequence). The CDR3 loop reads CPSSLEVAGRSYNEQLL.

About this clonotype itself: An end of the junction does not agree with germline; a read error may underlie this. This sequence joins TRBV2 and TRBJ1-2, with D hard to call. The germline V gene encodes CDR1 SNHLY and CDR2 FYNNEI. This CDR3 is 12 amino acids long. The chain's CDR3 is CASRGLSYCYTF. DNA for the CDR3: TGTGCCAGCAGAGGACTGTCCTATTGCTACACCTTC.

Comment on this clonotype: The junction and the germline gene differ at one end; a read error may be behind it. The CDR3 sequence: CASSLGPPGGYEQCF. The CDR3, as DNA: TGTGCCAGCAGCTTAGGGCCGCCAGGGGGCTACGAGCAGTGCTTC. The chain uses TRBV11-2 and TRBJ2-7, with 8 positions matching TRBD1. CDR3 length equals 15 residues. Germline values: CDR1 SGHAT, CDR2 FQNNGV.

The chain employs TRBV5-1 and TRBJ2-5; 7 bases align to TRBD1. The germline CDR1 and CDR2 sequences are SGHRS and YFSETQ. J lost 2 bases, V lost 7 bases, and 11 bases had no gene match. This CDR3 is 15 amino acids long. The CDR3 nucleotides are TGCGCCAGCGGACCGGGTGGGACAGCACAAGAGACCCAGTACTTC. Translating gives CASGPGGTAQETQYF.

The CDR3 here is CASSLAATDTQYF. The CDR3 DNA reads TGTGCCAGCAGCCTAGCGGCCACAGATACGCAGTATTTT. V is TRBV11-2 and J is TRBJ2-3; 7 positions match TRBD2. Unmatched junction bases numbered 1, after V lost 5 bases and J lost 2 bases. Germline lookup yields CDR1 SGHAT and CDR2 FQNNGV. The CDR3 is made up of 13 amino acids.